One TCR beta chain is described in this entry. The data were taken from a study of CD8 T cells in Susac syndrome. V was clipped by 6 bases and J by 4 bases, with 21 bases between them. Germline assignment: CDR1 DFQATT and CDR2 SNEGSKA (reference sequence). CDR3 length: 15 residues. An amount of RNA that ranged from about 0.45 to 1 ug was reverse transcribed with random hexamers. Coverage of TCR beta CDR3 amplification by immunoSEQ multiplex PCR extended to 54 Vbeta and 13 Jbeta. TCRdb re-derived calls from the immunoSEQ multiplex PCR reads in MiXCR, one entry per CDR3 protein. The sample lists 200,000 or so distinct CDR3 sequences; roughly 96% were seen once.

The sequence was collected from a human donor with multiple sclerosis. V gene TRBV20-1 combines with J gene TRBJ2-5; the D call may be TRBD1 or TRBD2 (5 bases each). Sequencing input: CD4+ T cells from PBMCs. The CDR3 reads CSALMSRGSAETQYF. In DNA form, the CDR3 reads TGCAGTGCCCTGATGTCGAGGGGAAGTGCAGAGACCCAGTACTTC.